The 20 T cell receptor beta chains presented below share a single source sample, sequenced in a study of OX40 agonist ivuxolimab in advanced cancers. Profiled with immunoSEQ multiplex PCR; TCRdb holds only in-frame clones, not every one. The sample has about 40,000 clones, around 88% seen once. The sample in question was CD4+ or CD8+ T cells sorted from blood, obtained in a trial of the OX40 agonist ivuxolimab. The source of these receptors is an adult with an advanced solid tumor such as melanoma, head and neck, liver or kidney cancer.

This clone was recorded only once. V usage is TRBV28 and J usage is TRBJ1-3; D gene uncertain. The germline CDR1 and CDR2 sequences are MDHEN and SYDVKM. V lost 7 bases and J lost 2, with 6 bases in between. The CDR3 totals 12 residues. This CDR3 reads CASTLPGNTIYF. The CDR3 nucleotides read TGTGCCAGCACCCTCCCTGGAAACACCATATATTTT.

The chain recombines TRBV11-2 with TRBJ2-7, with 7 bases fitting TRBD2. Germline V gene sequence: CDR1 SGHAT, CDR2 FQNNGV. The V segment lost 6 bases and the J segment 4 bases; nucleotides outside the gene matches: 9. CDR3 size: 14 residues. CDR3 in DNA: TGTGCCAGCAGTTCCGGGACTAACCTTTACGAGCAGTACTTC. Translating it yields CASSSGTNLYEQYF. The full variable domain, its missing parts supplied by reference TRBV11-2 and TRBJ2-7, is EAGVAQSPRYKIIEKRQSVAFWCNPISGHATLYWYQQILGQGPKLLIQFQNNGVVDDSQLPKDRFSAERLKGVDSTLKIQPAKLEDSAVYLCASSSGTNLYEQYFGPGTRLTVT.

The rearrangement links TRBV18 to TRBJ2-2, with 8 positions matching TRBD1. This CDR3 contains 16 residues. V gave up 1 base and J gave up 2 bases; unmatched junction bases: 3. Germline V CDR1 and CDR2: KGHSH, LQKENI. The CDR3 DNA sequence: TGTGCCAGCTCACCACGACAGGGGATTAACACCGGGGAGCTGTTTTTT. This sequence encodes CASSPRQGINTGELFF.

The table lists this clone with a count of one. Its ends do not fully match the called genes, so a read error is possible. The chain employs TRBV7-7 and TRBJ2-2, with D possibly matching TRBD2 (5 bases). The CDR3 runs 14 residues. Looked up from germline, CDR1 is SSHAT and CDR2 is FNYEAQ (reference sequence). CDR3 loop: CASSLARNTGELFF. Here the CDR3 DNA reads TGTGCTAGCAGCTTAGCGCGGAACACCGGGGAGCTGTTTTTT.

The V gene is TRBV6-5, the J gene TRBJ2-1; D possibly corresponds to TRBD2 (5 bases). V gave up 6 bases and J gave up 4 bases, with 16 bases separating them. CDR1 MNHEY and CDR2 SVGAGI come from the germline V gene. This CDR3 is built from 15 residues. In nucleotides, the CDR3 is TGTGCCAGCAGCCCTATAGCGCCGCTTTACAATGAGCAGTTCTTC. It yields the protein CASSPIAPLYNEQFF.

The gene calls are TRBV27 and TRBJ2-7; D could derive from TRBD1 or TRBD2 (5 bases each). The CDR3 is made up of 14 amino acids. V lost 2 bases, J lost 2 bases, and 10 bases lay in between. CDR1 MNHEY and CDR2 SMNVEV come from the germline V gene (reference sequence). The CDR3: CASSLGTATYEQYF. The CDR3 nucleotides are TGTGCCAGCAGTTTAGGGACGGCCACCTACGAGCAGTACTTC.

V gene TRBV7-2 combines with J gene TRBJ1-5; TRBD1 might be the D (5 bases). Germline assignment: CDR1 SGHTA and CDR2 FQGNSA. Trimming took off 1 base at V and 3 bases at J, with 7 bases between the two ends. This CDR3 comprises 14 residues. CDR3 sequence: CASSLGDPNQPQHF. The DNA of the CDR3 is TGTGCCAGCAGCTTAGGGGACCCCAATCAGCCCCAGCATTTT.

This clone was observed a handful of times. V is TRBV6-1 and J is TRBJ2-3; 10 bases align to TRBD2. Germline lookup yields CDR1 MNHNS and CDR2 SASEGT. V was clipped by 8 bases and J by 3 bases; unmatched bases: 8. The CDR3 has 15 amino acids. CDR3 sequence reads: CASEEAGGPTDTQYF. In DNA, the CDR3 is TGTGCCAGCGAGGAAGCGGGAGGGCCGACAGATACGCAGTATTTT.

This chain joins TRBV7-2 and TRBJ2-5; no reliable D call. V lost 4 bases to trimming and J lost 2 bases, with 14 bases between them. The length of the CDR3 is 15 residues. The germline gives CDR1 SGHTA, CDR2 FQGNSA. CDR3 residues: CASSSVLAAQETQYF. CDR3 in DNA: TGTGCCAGCAGCTCGGTTTTGGCAGCTCAAGAGACCCAGTACTTC. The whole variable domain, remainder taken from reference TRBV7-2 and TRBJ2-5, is GAGVSQSPSNKVTEKGKDVELRCDPISGHTALYWYRQSLGQGLEFLIYFQGNSAPDKSGLPSDRFSAERTGGSVSTLTIQRTQQEDSAVYLCASSSVLAAQETQYFGPGTRLLVL.

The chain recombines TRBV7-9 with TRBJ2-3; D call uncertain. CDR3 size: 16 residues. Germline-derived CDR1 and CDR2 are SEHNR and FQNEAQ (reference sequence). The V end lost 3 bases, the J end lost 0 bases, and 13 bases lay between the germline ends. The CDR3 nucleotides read TGTGCCAGCAGCTTCCCAGGCCAGCCTAGCACAGATACGCAGTATTTT. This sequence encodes CASSFPGQPSTDTQYF.

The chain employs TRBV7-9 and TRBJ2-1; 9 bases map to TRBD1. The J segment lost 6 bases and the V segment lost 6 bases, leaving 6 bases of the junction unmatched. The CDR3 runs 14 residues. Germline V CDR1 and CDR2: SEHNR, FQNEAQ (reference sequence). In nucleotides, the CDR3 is TGTGCCAGCAGAAAAGGACAGGGGATCAATGAGCAGTTCTTC. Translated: CASRKGQGINEQFF.

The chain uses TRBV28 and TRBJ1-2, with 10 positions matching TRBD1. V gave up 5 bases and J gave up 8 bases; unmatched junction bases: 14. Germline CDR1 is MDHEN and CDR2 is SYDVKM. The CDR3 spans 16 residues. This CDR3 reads CASSPFRDRGPLGYTF. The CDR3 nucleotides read TGTGCCAGCAGTCCGTTCCGGGACAGGGGCCCCTTGGGCTACACCTTC.

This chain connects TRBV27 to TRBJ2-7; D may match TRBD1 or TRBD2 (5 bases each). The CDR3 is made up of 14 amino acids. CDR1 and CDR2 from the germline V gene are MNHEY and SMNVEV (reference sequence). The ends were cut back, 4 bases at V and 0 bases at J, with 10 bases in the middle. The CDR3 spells CASSWGSHSYEQYF. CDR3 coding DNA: TGTGCCAGCAGTTGGGGGTCGCACTCCTACGAGCAGTACTTC.

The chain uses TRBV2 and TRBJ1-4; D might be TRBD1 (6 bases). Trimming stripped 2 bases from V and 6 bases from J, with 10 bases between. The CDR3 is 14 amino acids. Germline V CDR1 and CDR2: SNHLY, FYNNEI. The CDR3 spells CASSEFRGDEKLFF. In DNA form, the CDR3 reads TGTGCCAGCAGTGAATTCAGGGGAGATGAAAAACTGTTTTTT. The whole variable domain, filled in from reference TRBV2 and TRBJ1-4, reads EPEVTQTPSHQVTQMGQEVILRCVPISNHLYFYWYRQILGQKVEFLVSFYNNEISEKSEIFDDQFSVERPDGSNFTLKIRSTKLEDSAMYFCASSEFRGDEKLFFGSGTQLSVL.

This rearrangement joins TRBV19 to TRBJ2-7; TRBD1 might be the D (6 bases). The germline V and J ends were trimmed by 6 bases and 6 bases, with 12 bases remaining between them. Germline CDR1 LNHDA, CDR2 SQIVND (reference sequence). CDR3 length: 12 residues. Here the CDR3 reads CASRTRGGEQYF. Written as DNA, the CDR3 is TGTGCCAGTAGGACCAGGGGTGGCGAGCAGTACTTC. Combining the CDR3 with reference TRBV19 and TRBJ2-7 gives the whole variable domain DGGITQSPKYLFRKEGQNVTLSCEQNLNHDAMYWYRQDPGQGLRLIYYSQIVNDFQKGDIAEGYSVSREKKESFPLTVTSAQKNPTAFYLCASRTRGGEQYFGPGTRLTVT.

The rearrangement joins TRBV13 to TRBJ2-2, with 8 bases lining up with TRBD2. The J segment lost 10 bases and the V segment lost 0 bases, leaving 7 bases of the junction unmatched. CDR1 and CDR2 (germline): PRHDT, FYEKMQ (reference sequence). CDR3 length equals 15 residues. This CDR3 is CASSLGSVAGSELFF. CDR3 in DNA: TGTGCCAGCAGCTTAGGCTCAGTAGCGGGATCGGAGCTGTTTTTT.

The CDR3 bases are TGTGCCAGCAGCCAGGGGCAGGGGCTTAGGTATGGCTACACCTTC. Translation: CASSQGQGLRYGYTF. The chain employs TRBV7-9 and TRBJ1-2, with a weak D call TRBD1 (6 bases). The CDR3 loop spans 15 amino acids. Trimming left V 5 bases short and J 5 bases short, with 18 bases between. In germline, CDR1 is SEHNR, CDR2 FQNEAQ (reference sequence).

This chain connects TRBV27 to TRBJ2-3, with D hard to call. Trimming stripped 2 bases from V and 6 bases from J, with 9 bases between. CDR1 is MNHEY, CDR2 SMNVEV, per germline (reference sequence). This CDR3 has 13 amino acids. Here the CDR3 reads CASSLAGLDTQYF. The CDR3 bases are TGTGCCAGCAGTTTAGCTGGCCTGGATACGCAGTATTTT.

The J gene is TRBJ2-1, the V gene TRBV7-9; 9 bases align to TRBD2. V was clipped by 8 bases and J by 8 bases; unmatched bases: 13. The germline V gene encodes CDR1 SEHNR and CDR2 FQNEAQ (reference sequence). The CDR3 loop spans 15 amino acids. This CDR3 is CASCGGERNFDEQFF. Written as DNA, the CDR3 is TGTGCCAGCTGCGGGGGGGAGCGTAACTTCGATGAGCAGTTCTTC. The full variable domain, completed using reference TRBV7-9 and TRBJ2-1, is DTGVSQNPRHKITKRGQNVTFRCDPISEHNRLYWYRQTLGQGPEFLTYFQNEAQLEKSRLLSDRFSAERPKGSFSTLEIQRTEQGDSAMYLCASCGGERNFDEQFFGPGTRLTVL.

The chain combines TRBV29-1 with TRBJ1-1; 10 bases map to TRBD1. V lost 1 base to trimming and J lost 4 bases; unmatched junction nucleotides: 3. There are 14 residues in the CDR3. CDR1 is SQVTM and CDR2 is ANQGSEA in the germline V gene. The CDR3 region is CSVEGTGGFTEAFF. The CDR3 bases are TGCAGCGTTGAAGGGACAGGGGGATTCACTGAAGCTTTCTTT.